This T cell receptor beta chain appears in the sequencing data of a study of graft-versus-host responses after intestinal transplantation. Overall study findings and caveats: Detection of GvH clones occurred in recipient marrow, and some had their first appearance in ileum or blood. GvH clone levels peaked in circulation, and this peak was associated with early post-transplant HvG declines.

Generated by immunoSEQ multiplex PCR, the TCRdb table keeps only in-frame clones and is missing some. Found here are over 75,000 clones, 88% of them singletons; the top ten hold roughly 0.28%. Worth noting for this clone: Its specificity is not known.

Trimming took 3 bases from V and 8 from J; bases not matched to a gene: 26. CDR3 length: 21 amino acids. Germline CDR1 reads WNHNN; CDR2 reads SYGVQD (reference sequence). The material was unstimulated CD4+ T cells sorted from spleen or lymph node cells, obtained before transplant. The receptor's source is a human donor who was the organ donor for an intestinal transplant. The rearrangement joins TRBV10-1 to TRBJ1-3, with TRBD1 matching over 9 bases. CDR3 loop: CASSDGGTRTGDASDEDTIYF. The CDR3, as DNA: TGCGCCAGCAGTGACGGGGGTACCAGGACAGGGGATGCCTCGGACGAGGACACCATATATTTT.